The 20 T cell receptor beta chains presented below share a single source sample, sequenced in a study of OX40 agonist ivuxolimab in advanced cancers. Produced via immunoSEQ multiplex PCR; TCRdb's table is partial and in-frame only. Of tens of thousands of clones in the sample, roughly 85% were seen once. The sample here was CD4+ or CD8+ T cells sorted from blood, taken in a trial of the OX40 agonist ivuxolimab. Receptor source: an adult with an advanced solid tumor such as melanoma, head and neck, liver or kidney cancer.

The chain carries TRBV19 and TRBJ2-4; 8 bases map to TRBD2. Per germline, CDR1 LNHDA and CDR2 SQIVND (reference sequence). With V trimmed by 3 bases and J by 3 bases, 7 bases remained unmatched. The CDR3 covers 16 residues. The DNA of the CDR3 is TGTGCCAGTAGTATCAATGCGGGGGGAGGCAAAAACATTCAGTACTTC. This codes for CASSINAGGGKNIQYF.

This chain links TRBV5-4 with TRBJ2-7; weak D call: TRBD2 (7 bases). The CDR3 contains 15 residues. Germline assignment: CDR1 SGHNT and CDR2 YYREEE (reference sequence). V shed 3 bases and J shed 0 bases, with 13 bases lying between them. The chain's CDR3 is CASSSGGPLSYEQYF. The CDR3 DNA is TGTGCCAGCAGCTCCGGGGGGCCTCTCTCCTACGAGCAGTACTTC.

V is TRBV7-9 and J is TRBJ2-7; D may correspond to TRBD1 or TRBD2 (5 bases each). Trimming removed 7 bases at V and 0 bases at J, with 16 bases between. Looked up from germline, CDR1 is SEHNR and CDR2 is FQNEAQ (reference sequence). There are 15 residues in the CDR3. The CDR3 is CASTRAGTLSYEQYF. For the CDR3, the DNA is TGTGCCAGCACCAGGGCCGGGACGCTCTCCTACGAGCAGTACTTC.

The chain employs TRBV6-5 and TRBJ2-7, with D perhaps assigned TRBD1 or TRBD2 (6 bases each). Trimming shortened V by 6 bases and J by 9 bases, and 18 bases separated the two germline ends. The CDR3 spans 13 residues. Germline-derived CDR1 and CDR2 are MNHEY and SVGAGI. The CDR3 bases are TGTGCCAGCAGCCCGGGGCAGGGGCGGGGGCAGTACTTC. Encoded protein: CASSPGQGRGQYF.

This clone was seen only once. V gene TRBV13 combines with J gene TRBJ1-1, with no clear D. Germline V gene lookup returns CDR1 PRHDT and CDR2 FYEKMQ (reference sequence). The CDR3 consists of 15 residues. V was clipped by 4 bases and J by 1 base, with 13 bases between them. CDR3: CASSSRLRRNTEAFF. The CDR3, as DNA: TGTGCCAGCAGCTCCCGTTTGAGGAGGAACACTGAAGCTTTCTTT. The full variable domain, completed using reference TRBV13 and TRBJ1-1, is AAGVIQSPRHLIKEKRETATLKCYPIPRHDTVYWYQQGPGQDPQFLISFYEKMQSDKGSIPDRFSAQQFSDYHSELNMSSLELGDSALYFCASSSRLRRNTEAFFGQGTRLTVV.

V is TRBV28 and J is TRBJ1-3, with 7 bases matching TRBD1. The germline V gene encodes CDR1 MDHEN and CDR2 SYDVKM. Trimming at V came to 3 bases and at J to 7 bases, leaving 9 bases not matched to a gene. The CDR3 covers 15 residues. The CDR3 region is CASSLWTGLGNTIYF. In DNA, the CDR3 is TGTGCCAGCAGTTTGTGGACAGGTTTGGGGAACACCATATATTTT.

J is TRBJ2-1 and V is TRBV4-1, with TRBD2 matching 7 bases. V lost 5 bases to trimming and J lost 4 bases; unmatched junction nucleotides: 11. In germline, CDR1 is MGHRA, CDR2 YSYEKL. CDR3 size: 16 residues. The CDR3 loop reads CASSGGGRGSYNEQFF. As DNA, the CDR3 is TGCGCCAGCAGCGGGGGAGGGCGGGGGTCTTACAATGAGCAGTTCTTC.

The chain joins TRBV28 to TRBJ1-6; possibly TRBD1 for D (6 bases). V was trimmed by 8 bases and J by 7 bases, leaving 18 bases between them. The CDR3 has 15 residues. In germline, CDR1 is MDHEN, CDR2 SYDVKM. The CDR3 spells CASHRTGPRNSPLHF. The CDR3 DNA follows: TGTGCCAGCCACAGAACAGGGCCCCGGAATTCACCCCTCCACTTT. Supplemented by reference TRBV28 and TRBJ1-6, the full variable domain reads DVKVTQSSRYLVKRTGEKVFLECVQDMDHENMFWYRQDPGLGLRLIYFSYDVKMKEKGDIPEGYSVSREKKERFSLILESASTNQTSMYLCASHRTGPRNSPLHFGNGTRLTVT.

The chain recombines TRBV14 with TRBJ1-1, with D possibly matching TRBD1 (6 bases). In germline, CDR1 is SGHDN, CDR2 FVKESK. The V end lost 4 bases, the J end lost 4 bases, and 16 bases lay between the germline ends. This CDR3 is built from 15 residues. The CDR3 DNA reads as TGTGCCAGCAGCCCTTACGGGGGCGCGGGCACTGAAGCTTTCTTT. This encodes CASSPYGGAGTEAFF.

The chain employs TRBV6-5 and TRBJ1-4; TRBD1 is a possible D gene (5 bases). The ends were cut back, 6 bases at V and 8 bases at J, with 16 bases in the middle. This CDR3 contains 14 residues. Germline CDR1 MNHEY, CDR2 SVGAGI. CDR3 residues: CASRASGSLEKLFF. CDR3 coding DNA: TGTGCCAGCAGAGCTTCAGGGTCCCTCGAAAAACTGTTTTTT.

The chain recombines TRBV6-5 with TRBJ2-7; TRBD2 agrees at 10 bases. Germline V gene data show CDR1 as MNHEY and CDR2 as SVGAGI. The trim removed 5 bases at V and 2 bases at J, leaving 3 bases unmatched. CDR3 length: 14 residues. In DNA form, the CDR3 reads TGTGCCAGCAGTCCTAGCGGGGGAACCTACGAGCAGTACTTC. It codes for CASSPSGGTYEQYF.

This chain's CDR3 is CASSFNRQGTLNTEAFF. CDR3 coding DNA: TGTGCCAGCAGCTTCAACCGACAGGGGACCCTGAACACTGAAGCTTTCTTT. The rearrangement links TRBV5-4 to TRBJ1-1; 8 nucleotides agree with TRBD1. Per the germline V gene, CDR1 is SGHNT and CDR2 is YYREEE (reference sequence). V shed 2 bases and J 0 bases; nucleotides not matched to a gene: 9. The CDR3 covers 17 residues.

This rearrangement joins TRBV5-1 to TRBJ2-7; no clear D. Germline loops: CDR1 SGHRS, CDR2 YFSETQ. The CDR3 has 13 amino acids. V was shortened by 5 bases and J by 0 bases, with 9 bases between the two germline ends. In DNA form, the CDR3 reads TGCGCCAGCAGAGGGTTGAGCTCCTACGAGCAGTACTTC. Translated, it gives CASRGLSSYEQYF.

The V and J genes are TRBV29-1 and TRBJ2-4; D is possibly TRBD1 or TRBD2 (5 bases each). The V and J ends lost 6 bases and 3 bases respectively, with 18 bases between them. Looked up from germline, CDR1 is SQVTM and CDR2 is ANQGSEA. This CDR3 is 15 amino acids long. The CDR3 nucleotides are TGCAGCGTACAGGCGCTCAGGGACGACAAAAACATTCAGTACTTC. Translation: CSVQALRDDKNIQYF.

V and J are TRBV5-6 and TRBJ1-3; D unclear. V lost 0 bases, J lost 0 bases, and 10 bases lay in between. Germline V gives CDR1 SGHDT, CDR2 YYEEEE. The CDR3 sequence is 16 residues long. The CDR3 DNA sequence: TGTGCCAGCAGCTTGGGGGTTGCGCTCTCTGGAAACACCATATATTTT. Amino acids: CASSLGVALSGNTIYF.

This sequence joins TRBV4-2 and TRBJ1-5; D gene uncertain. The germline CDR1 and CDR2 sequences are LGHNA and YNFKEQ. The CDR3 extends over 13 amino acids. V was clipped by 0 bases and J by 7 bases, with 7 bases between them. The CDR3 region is CASSQDHRQPQHF. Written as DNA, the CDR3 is TGTGCCAGCAGCCAAGATCACCGACAGCCCCAGCATTTT.

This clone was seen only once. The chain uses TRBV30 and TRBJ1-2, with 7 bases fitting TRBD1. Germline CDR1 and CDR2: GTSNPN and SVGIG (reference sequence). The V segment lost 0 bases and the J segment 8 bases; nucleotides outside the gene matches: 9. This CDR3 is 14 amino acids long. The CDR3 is CAWSVLRGQLGYTF. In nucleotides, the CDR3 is TGTGCCTGGAGTGTATTAAGGGGGCAGTTGGGCTACACCTTC. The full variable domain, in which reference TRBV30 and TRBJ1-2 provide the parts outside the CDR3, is SQTIHQWPATLVQPVGSPLSLECTVEGTSNPNLYWYRQAAGRGLQLLFYSVGIGQISSEVPQNLSASRPQDRQFILSSKKLLLSDSGFYLCAWSVLRGQLGYTFGSGTRLTVV.

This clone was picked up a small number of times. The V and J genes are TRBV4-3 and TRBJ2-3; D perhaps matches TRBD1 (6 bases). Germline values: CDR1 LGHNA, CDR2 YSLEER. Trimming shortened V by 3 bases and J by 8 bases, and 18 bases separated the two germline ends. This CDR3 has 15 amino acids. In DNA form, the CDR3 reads TGCGCCAGCAGCCAGGGGGCCCGCCTCACCCGTACGCAGTATTTT. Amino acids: CASSQGARLTRTQYF.

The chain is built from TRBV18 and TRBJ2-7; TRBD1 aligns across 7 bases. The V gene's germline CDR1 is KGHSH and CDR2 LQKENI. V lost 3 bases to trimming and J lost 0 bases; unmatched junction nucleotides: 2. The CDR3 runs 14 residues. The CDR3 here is CASSPGQSSYEQYF. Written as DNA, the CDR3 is TGTGCCAGCTCACCGGGACAGTCCTCCTACGAGCAGTACTTC.

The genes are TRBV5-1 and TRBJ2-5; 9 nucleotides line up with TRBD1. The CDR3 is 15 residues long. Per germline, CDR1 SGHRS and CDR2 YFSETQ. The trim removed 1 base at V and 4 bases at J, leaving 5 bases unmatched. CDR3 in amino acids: CASSLWGTGTETQYF. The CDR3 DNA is TGCGCCAGCAGCTTGTGGGGGACAGGGACAGAGACCCAGTACTTC.